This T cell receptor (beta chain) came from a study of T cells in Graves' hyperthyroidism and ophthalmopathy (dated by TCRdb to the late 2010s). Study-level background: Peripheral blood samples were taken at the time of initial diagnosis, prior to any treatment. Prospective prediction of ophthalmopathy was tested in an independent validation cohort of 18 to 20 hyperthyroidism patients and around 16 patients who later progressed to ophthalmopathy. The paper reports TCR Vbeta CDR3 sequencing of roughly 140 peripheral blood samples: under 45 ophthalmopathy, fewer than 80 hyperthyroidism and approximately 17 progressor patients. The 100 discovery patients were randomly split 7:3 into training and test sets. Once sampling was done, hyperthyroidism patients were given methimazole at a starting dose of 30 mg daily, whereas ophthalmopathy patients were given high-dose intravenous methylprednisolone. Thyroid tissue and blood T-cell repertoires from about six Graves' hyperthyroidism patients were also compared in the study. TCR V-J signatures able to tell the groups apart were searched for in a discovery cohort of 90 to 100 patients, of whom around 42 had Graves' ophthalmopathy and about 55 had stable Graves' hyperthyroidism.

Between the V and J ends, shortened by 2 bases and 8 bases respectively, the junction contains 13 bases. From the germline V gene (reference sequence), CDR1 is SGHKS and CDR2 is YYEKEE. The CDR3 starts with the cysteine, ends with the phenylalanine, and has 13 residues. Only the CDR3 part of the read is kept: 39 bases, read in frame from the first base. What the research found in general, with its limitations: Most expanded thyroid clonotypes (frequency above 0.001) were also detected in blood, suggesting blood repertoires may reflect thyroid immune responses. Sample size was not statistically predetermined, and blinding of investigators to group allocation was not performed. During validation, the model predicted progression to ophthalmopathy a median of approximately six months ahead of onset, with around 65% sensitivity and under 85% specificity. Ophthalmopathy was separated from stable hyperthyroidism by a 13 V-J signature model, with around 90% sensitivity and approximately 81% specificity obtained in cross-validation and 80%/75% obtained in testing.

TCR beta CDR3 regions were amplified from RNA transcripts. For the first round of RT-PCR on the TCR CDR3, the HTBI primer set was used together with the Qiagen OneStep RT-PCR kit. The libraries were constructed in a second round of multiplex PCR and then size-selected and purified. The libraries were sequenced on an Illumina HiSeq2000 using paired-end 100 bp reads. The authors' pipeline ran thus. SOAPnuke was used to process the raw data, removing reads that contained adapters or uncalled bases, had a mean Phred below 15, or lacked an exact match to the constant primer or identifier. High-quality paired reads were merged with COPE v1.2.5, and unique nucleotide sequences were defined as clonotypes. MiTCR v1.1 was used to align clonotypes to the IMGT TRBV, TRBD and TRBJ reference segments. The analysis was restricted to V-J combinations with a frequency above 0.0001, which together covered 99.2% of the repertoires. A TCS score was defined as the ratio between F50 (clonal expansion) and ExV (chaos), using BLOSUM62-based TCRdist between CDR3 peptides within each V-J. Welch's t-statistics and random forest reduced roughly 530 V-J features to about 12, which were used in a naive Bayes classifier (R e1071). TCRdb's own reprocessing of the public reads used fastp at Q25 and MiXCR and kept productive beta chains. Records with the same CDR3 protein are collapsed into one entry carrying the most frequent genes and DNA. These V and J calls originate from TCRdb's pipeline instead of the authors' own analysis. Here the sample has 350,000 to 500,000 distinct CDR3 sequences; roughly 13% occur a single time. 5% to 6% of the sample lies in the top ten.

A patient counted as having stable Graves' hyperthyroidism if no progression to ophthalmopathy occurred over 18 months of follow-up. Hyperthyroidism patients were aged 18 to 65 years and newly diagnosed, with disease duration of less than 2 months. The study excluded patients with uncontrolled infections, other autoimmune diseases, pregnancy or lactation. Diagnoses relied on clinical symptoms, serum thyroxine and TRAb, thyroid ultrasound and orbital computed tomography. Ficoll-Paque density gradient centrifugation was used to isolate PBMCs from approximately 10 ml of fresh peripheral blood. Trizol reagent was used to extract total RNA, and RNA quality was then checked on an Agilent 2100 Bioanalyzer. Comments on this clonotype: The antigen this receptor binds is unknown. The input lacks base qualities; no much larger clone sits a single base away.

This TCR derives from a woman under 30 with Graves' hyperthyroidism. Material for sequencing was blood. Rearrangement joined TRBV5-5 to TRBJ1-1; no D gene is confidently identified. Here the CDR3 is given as CASSFREDLEAFF. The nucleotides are TGTGCCAGCAGCTTCCGGGAGGACTTGGAAGCTTTCTTT.